Listed below are T cell receptor beta chains from one sample, sequenced in a study of T cells in Graves' hyperthyroidism and ophthalmopathy. TCRdb independently ran MiXCR on the multiplex PCR reads; one entry per CDR3 protein. The data hold some 420,000 distinct CDR3 sequences, with roughly 13% observed a single time. Sequencing input: blood. The receptor set was obtained from a woman younger than 30 with Graves' hyperthyroidism. Both conserved end residues are part of each CDR3. D genes are given only for firm matches. A clone size is listed for some rows: how often the clone was seen (once, few, many), or a class if it is expanded.

d_call: TRBD1; clone_size: .; j_call: TRBJ1-2; v_call: TRBV6-1; cdr3_nt: TGTGCCAGCAGGGGACAGTTTCCTAACTATGGCTACACCTTC; cdr3_aa: CASRGQFPNYGYTF
d_call: TRBD1; clone_size: few; j_call: TRBJ1-1; v_call: TRBV10-3; cdr3_nt: TGTGCCGCGGGACAGGGGTACGGAAACACTGAAGCTTTCTTT; cdr3_aa: CAAGQGYGNTEAFF
d_call: .; clone_size: few; j_call: TRBJ2-1; v_call: TRBV9; cdr3_nt: TGTGCCAGCAGCTCCCGTTACAATGAGCAGTTCTTC; cdr3_aa: CASSSRYNEQFF
d_call: .; clone_size: .; j_call: TRBJ2-6; v_call: TRBV30; cdr3_nt: TGTGCCTGGAGAGAACAGGGCTCTGGGGCCAACGTCCTGACTTTC; cdr3_aa: CAWREQGSGANVLTF
d_call: TRBD2; clone_size: few; j_call: TRBJ2-7; v_call: TRBV7-2; cdr3_nt: TGTGCCAGCAGTCTGGCTAGCGGGATACCCTACGAGCAGTACTTC; cdr3_aa: CASSLASGIPYEQYF
d_call: TRBD2; clone_size: few; j_call: TRBJ2-5; v_call: TRBV5-1; cdr3_nt: TGCGCCAGTTCAAAACTAGCGGGAGGAGAGACCCAGTACTTC; cdr3_aa: CASSKLAGGETQYF
d_call: .; clone_size: few; j_call: TRBJ2-7; v_call: TRBV7-2; cdr3_nt: TGTGCCAGCAGCTTAGTGCTCAAGTACGAGCAGTACTTC; cdr3_aa: CASSLVLKYEQYF
d_call: TRBD2; clone_size: many; j_call: TRBJ2-1; v_call: TRBV12-3/TRBV12-4; cdr3_nt: TGTGCCAGCAGCAGGACTAGCGGGATTTTCAATGAGCAGTTCTTC; cdr3_aa: CASSRTSGIFNEQFF
d_call: TRBD2; clone_size: many; j_call: TRBJ2-3; v_call: TRBV10-1; cdr3_nt: TGCGCCAGCAGCTCCTTGCGGGGGTCCGTCACAGATACGCAGTATTTT; cdr3_aa: CASSSLRGSVTDTQYF
d_call: TRBD1; clone_size: few; j_call: TRBJ2-7; v_call: TRBV11-2; cdr3_nt: TGTGCCAGCAGCTCCGTCCGACAGGGAGACTCCTACGAGCAGTACTTC; cdr3_aa: CASSSVRQGDSYEQYF
d_call: .; clone_size: .; j_call: TRBJ2-1; v_call: TRBV4-2; cdr3_nt: TGTGCCAGCAGCCAAGTTAGAGGGTATGGTGAGCAGTTCTTC; cdr3_aa: CASSQVRGYGEQFF
d_call: TRBD1; clone_size: many; j_call: TRBJ1-2; v_call: TRBV7-2; cdr3_nt: TGTGCCAGCAGCTCGACAGGGAGCGCCGGGGGCTACACCTTC; cdr3_aa: CASSSTGSAGGYTF
d_call: .; clone_size: many; j_call: TRBJ2-1; v_call: TRBV14; cdr3_nt: TGTGCCAGCAGCCAGGGTTATTTGAATGAGCAGTTCTTC; cdr3_aa: CASSQGYLNEQFF
d_call: TRBD2; clone_size: many; j_call: TRBJ2-1; v_call: TRBV6-1; cdr3_nt: TGTGCCAGCAGTGTAAGCCAGGGACTAGCGGCCAATGAGCAGTTCTTC; cdr3_aa: CASSVSQGLAANEQFF
d_call: .; clone_size: many; j_call: TRBJ1-1; v_call: TRBV11-2; cdr3_nt: TGTGCCAGCAGCTTAGAAGCAGGCACCAACACTGAAGCTTTCTTT; cdr3_aa: CASSLEAGTNTEAFF
d_call: .; clone_size: .; j_call: TRBJ1-4; v_call: TRBV7-9; cdr3_nt: TGTGCCAGCAGCTTAGCGGACGGAGATGCAACTAATGAAAAACTGTCTTTT; cdr3_aa: CASSLADGDATNEKLSF
d_call: .; clone_size: many; j_call: TRBJ2-7; v_call: TRBV6-1; cdr3_nt: TGTGCCAGCAGCAAGGACAGCTCGGGTCCCGAGCAGTACTTC; cdr3_aa: CASSKDSSGPEQYF
d_call: TRBD1; clone_size: many; j_call: TRBJ1-5; v_call: TRBV20-1; cdr3_nt: TGCAGTGCTAGAGATGTCAGGACAGGGGATCAGCCCCAGCATTTT; cdr3_aa: CSARDVRTGDQPQHF
d_call: .; clone_size: .; j_call: TRBJ1-1; v_call: TRBV18; cdr3_nt: TGTGCCAGCTCACCCGACAGCCGGACTGAAGCTTTCTTT; cdr3_aa: CASSPDSRTEAFF
d_call: .; clone_size: many; j_call: TRBJ1-1; v_call: TRBV10-2; cdr3_nt: TGCGCCAGCATTAACAGGGCTGGAGGTGAAGCTTTCTTT; cdr3_aa: CASINRAGGEAFF
d_call: .; clone_size: .; j_call: TRBJ1-4; v_call: TRBV9; cdr3_nt: TGTGCCAGCAGCAAGAGGACGGGAAATAATGAAAAACTGTTTTTT; cdr3_aa: CASSKRTGNNEKLFF
d_call: TRBD1; clone_size: many; j_call: TRBJ1-4; v_call: TRBV2; cdr3_nt: TGTGCCAGCAGAGCCTATCCGGGACAGCGTAATGAAAAACTGTTTTTT; cdr3_aa: CASRAYPGQRNEKLFF
d_call: .; clone_size: few; j_call: TRBJ2-1; v_call: TRBV24-1; cdr3_nt: TGTGCCACCAGTGATTTAGGTGGGAATGAGCAGTTCTTC; cdr3_aa: CATSDLGGNEQFF
d_call: .; clone_size: .; j_call: TRBJ1-1; v_call: TRBV5-5; cdr3_nt: TGTGCCAGCAGCTTAATCAGGGAGTCTGAAGCTTTCTTT; cdr3_aa: CASSLIRESEAFF
d_call: TRBD1; clone_size: .; j_call: TRBJ1-5; v_call: TRBV2; cdr3_nt: TGTGCCAGCAGTGATCCGGGACAGGTCAATCAGCCCCAGCATTTT; cdr3_aa: CASSDPGQVNQPQHF
d_call: .; clone_size: many; j_call: TRBJ1-1; v_call: TRBV18; cdr3_nt: TGTGCCAGCTCACCAGAGTTGAACACTGAAGCTTTCTTT; cdr3_aa: CASSPELNTEAFF
d_call: TRBD1; clone_size: many; j_call: TRBJ1-2; v_call: TRBV12-3/TRBV12-4; cdr3_nt: TGTGCCAGCAGTCCGAGGGACAGGCATAACTATGGCTACACCTTC; cdr3_aa: CASSPRDRHNYGYTF
d_call: .; clone_size: many; j_call: TRBJ2-1; v_call: TRBV12-3/TRBV12-4; cdr3_nt: TGTGCCAGCAGTTTTGGAATTAGCGAGGTTCTATACAATGAGCAGTTCTTC; cdr3_aa: CASSFGISEVLYNEQFF
d_call: TRBD1; clone_size: many; j_call: TRBJ2-5; v_call: TRBV7-9; cdr3_nt: TGTGCCAGCAGCTTAGGGGACAGCGGCAGGGAGACCCAGTACTTC; cdr3_aa: CASSLGDSGRETQYF